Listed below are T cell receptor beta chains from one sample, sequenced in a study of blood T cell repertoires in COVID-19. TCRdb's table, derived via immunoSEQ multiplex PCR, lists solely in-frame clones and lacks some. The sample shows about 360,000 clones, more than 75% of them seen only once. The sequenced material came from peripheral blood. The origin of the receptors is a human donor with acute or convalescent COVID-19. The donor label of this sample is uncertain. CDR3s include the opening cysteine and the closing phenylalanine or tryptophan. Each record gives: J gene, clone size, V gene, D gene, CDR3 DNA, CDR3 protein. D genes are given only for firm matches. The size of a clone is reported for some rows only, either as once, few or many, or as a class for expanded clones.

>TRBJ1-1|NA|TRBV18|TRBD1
TGTGCCAGCTCCGTGCTTTCTCCAACAGGGGACACTGAAGCTTTCTTT
CASSVLSPTGDTEAFF
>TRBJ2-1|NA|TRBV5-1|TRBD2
TGCGCCAGCAGCGACCCCGGGACTAGCGGGAGAAATGAGCAGTTCTTC
CASSDPGTSGRNEQFF
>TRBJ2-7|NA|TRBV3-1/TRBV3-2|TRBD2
TGTGCCAGCAGCCCACTAGCGCCCACTGGGGAGCAGTACTTC
CASSPLAPTGEQYF
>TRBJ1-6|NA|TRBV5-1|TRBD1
TGCGCCAGCACCTTGACAGGGGCAAATTCACCCCTCCACTTT
CASTLTGANSPLHF
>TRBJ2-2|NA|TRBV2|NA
TGTGCCAGCAGGGGGCGAAACGGCACCGGGGAGCTGTTTTTT
CASRGRNGTGELFF
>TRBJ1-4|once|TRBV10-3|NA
TGTGCCATCAGTGAGTCTCCGGGGTCTAATGAAAAACTGTTTTTT
CAISESPGSNEKLFF
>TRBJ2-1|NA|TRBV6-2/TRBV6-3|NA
TGTGCCAGCAGTTTTCAGACTAGCTCCTACAATGAGCAGTTCTTC
CASSFQTSSYNEQFF
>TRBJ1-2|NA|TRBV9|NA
TGTGCCAGCAGCGTAGAAACTGAAACCTATGGCTACACCTTC
CASSVETETYGYTF
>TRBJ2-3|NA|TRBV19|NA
TGTGCCAGTAGTCCGAACCGGCGGTACACAGATACGCAGTATTTT
CASSPNRRYTDTQYF
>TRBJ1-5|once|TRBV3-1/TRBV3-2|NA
TGTGCCAGCAGCCAAGCTGATACAGGTTTTAGCAATCAGCCCCAGCATTTT
CASSQADTGFSNQPQHF
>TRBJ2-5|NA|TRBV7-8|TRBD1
TGTGCCAGCAGCTTCGACAGGGGAGAGACCCAGTACTTC
CASSFDRGETQYF
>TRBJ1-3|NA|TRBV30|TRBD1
TGTGCCTGGAGTGGGGACAGGGGAAACACCATATATTTT
CAWSGDRGNTIYF
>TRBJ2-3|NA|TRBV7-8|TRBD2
TGTGCCAGCAGCCCCTACGGGGGGGCCACAGATACGCAGTATTTT
CASSPYGGATDTQYF